Shown below are 8 T cell receptor beta chains from a single sample sequenced in a study of T cell repertoires in cytomegalovirus infection. Using its own MiXCR run on the reads, TCRdb lists one record per CDR3 protein. The sample includes a few hundred thousand distinct CDR3 sequences, roughly 9.5% of them seen just once. The source material was PBMCs. These receptor sequences come from a human donor in good health (CMV status not recorded). Some clones in this sample may be carry-over from other donors' samples.

This clonotype was picked up many times. The chain couples TRBV19 to TRBJ2-3; 8 bases line up with TRBD2. The germline V gene has CDR1 LNHDA and CDR2 SQIVND (reference sequence). The CDR3 sequence is 15 residues long. Trimming cost V 6 bases and J 5 bases; bases outside gene matches: 10. The CDR3 bases are TGTGCCAGTAGAGCGAGCGGGGGTGCACAAGATACGCAGTATTTT. This gives the protein CASRASGGAQDTQYF.

This clonotype was observed at least ten times. CDR3 bases: TGTGCCACCAGTGCCACGGGGCAGGTCCAAGGGGAGCAGTTCTTC. This codes for CATSATGQVQGEQFF. The rearrangement links TRBV24-1 to TRBJ2-1; D possibly matches TRBD1 or TRBD2 (5 bases each). Trimming left V 5 bases short and J 10 bases short, with 20 bases between. The germline CDR1 and CDR2 sequences are KGHDR and SFDVKD. The CDR3 is made up of 15 amino acids.

A few counts support this clonotype. The chain employs TRBV5-4 and TRBJ2-1, with TRBD1 identical over 9 bases. CDR1 and CDR2 (germline): SGHNT, YYREEE (reference sequence). This CDR3 region has 15 residues. The trim removed 0 bases at V and 7 bases at J, leaving 5 bases unmatched. The CDR3 DNA reads TGTGCCAGCAGCTTGGGACAGGGGGTGTGGAATGAGCAGTTCTTC. Residues: CASSLGQGVWNEQFF.

This clonotype was seen repeatedly, ten times or more. The chain is built from TRBV6-6 and TRBJ2-2; possibly TRBD1 for D (5 bases). The germline gives CDR1 MNHNY, CDR2 SVGAGI (reference sequence). Deletions cut 0 bases from V and 0 bases from J, with 14 bases between. The CDR3 has 18 residues. CDR3 sequence (DNA): TGTGCCAGCAGTTACTCTTTTGGGCAGGGCGCGAACACCGGGGAGCTGTTTTTT. Translation gives CASSYSFGQGANTGELFF.

The chain couples TRBV7-6 to TRBJ1-5, with TRBD1 matching 9 bases. The CDR3 covers 16 residues. V trimming: 5 bases; J trimming: 2 bases; junction bases outside the gene matches: 7. Looked up from germline, CDR1 is SGHVS and CDR2 is FNYEAQ. CDR3 sequence reads: CASSPRTGEGNQPQHF. The CDR3 DNA is TGTGCCAGCAGCCCTAGGACAGGGGAGGGCAATCAGCCCCAGCATTTT.

The chain recombines TRBV25-1 with TRBJ2-1, with TRBD2 identical over 7 bases. After removal of 4 bases from V and 3 bases from J, the junction contained 9 bases not matched to a gene. This CDR3 region has 16 residues. Germline V lookup: CDR1 MGHDK, CDR2 SYGVNS. CDR3 region: CASSGMGGGIYNEQFF. CDR3 coding DNA: TGTGCCAGCAGTGGGATGGGCGGGGGTATCTACAATGAGCAGTTCTTC.

This chain uses TRBV20-1 with TRBJ2-5; D uncertain. This CDR3 comprises 16 residues. Germline values: CDR1 DFQATT, CDR2 SNEGSKA (reference sequence). V dropped 0 bases and J dropped 3 bases, with 17 bases sitting between them. CDR3 sequence reads: CSARDRRLSGKETQYF. The CDR3 coding sequence is TGCAGTGCTAGAGATCGCAGATTAAGTGGTAAAGAGACCCAGTACTTC.

This clonotype was seen more than once but under ten times. This chain uses TRBV29-1 with TRBJ2-7; 13 nucleotides agree with TRBD2. From germline, CDR1 is SQVTM and CDR2 ANQGSEA. The J segment lost 4 bases and the V segment lost 3 bases, leaving 3 bases of the junction unmatched. The CDR3 is 14 amino acids. The chain's CDR3 is CSVDLGLAGYEQYF. The CDR3 region has the DNA TGCAGCGTTGACCTGGGACTAGCGGGGTACGAGCAGTACTTC.